The clone carrying this TCR beta chain was seen ten or more times. Its specificity is not known. This CDR3 is built from 15 residues. The V end lost 6 bases, the J end lost 0 bases, and 12 bases lay between the germline ends. This sample is drawn from a study of T cells in Graves' hyperthyroidism and ophthalmopathy. The study, taken as a whole, reports: Most thyroid-expanded clonotypes above 0.001 were also found in blood.

TCR beta CDR3 regions were amplified from RNA. First-round RT-PCR with HTBI primers amplified the TCR CDR3 region. TCRdb re-called the multiplex PCR reads through MiXCR, storing one row per CDR3 protein. The sample includes 460,000 or so distinct CDR3 sequences, about an eighth of them seen just once. Sequenced input: blood. The receptor comes from a woman between 18 and 29 years old with Graves' hyperthyroidism. The genes are TRBV12-3 or TRBV12-4 and TRBJ2-1, with a tentative D call TRBD1 (6 bases). CDR3 DNA: TGTGCCAGCAGCCGTACAGGGTACTCCTACAATGAGCAGTTCTTC. This translates into CASSRTGYSYNEQFF.